This T cell receptor beta chain was captured by sequencing in a study of blood T cell repertoires in COVID-19. Study background: T cells, B-cell-depleted T cells, or PBMCs provided the cDNA or gDNA that served as material.

This clone was detected only once. Profiling relied on immunoSEQ multiplex PCR, and the TCRdb table lists in-frame clones only, not all of them. The sample has more than 350,000 clones; around 87% are singletons. The CDR3 spans 13 residues. V was clipped by 6 bases and J by 9 bases, with 17 bases between them. The source is a woman aged 25 to 39 with COVID-19, enrolled during active disease. The chain couples TRBV12-3 or TRBV12-4 to TRBJ1-2; possible D gene TRBD1, 6 bases. What was sequenced was peripheral blood. The CDR3 loop is CASRRTEQGSYTF. Written as DNA, the CDR3 is TGTGCCAGCAGAAGGACGGAGCAGGGGAGCTACACCTTC.